These 32 T cell receptor beta chains were sequenced from one sample in a study of blood T cell repertoires in COVID-19. Here immunoSEQ multiplex PCR was the method, and the copy in TCRdb shows in-frame clones only, minus some. This table holds under 250,000 clones, roughly four fifths found once. Sequenced: peripheral blood. The source is a woman aged 18-30 years with acute or convalescent COVID-19.

The V gene is TRBV7-2, the J gene TRBJ2-3; 9 bases map to TRBD2. The CDR3 covers 17 residues. V shed 3 bases, J shed 1 base, and the junction held 8 bases outside the gene matches. Germline V gene sequence: CDR1 SGHTA, CDR2 FQGNSA. CDR3 nucleotides: TGTGCCAGCAGCTTCCAAAGAATAGCGGGAGGCACAGATACGCAGTATTTT. Residues: CASSFQRIAGGTDTQYF.

The gene calls are TRBV5-6 and TRBJ1-2; tentatively, D is TRBD1 (5 bases). CDR3 length: 14 amino acids. Germline CDR1 reads SGHDT; CDR2 reads YYEEEE. Trimming left V 4 bases short and J 4 bases short, with 14 bases between. The CDR3 region is CASSGNKGLYGYTF. DNA for the CDR3: TGTGCCAGCAGCGGCAACAAGGGACTCTATGGCTACACCTTC.

The V call is TRBV19, the J call TRBJ2-1, with TRBD2 matching 10 bases. The V and J ends lost 3 bases and 6 bases, in that order; junction bases with no gene match: 5. The CDR3 totals 15 residues. Looked up from germline, CDR1 is LNHDA and CDR2 is SQIVND (reference sequence). The CDR3 is CASSIVSSGSNEQFF. CDR3 DNA sequence: TGTGCCAGTAGTATTGTGTCTAGCGGGAGCAATGAGCAGTTCTTC.

This clone was seen more than once but under ten times. This CDR3 reads CASSGQGGKEAFF. The CDR3, as DNA: TGTGCCAGTAGCGGACAGGGGGGCAAGGAAGCTTTCTTT. V is TRBV19 and J is TRBJ1-1; 10 bases are shared with TRBD1. V gave up 6 bases and J gave up 8 bases; unmatched junction bases: 6. CDR3 length equals 13 residues. CDR1 is LNHDA and CDR2 is SQIVND in the germline V gene (reference sequence). Combining the CDR3 with reference TRBV19 and TRBJ1-1 gives the whole variable domain DGGITQSPKYLFRKEGQNVTLSCEQNLNHDAMYWYRQDPGQGLRLIYYSQIVNDFQKGDIAEGYSVSREKKESFPLTVTSAQKNPTAFYLCASSGQGGKEAFFGQGTRLTVV.

The CDR3 nucleotides are TGTGCCAGTACCGACGCAGGGGTTCACACTGAAGCTTTCTTT. Translated: CASTDAGVHTEAFF. The chain combines TRBV19 with TRBJ1-1; D might be TRBD1 (6 bases). Trimming cost V 7 bases and J 3 bases, with 15 bases left between them. CDR3 size: 14 residues. Germline CDR1 is LNHDA and CDR2 is SQIVND (reference sequence).

The V and J genes are TRBV13 and TRBJ1-1; 7 bases agree with TRBD1. Trimming removed 5 bases from V and 1 base from J; junction bases left unmatched: 7. Germline lookup yields CDR1 PRHDT and CDR2 FYEKMQ (reference sequence). The CDR3 extends over 15 amino acids. The CDR3: CASSAPTGSNTEAFF. Written as DNA, the CDR3 is TGTGCCAGCAGCGCCCCGACAGGGTCGAACACTGAAGCTTTCTTT.

The rearrangement links TRBV4-3 to TRBJ2-1, with TRBD2 identical over 12 bases. The germline CDR1 and CDR2 sequences are LGHNA and YSLEER. The length of the CDR3 is 15 residues. V trimming: 1 base; J trimming: 8 bases; junction bases outside the gene matches: 3. The chain's CDR3 is CASSQGTSGKDEQFF. DNA for the CDR3: TGCGCCAGCAGCCAAGGGACTAGCGGGAAGGATGAGCAGTTCTTC.

J is TRBJ2-3 and V is TRBV7-3, with D tentatively TRBD1 (5 bases). Germline loops: CDR1 SGHTA, CDR2 FQGTGA. The V gene lost 5 bases and the J gene lost 1 base, with 16 bases spanning the gap. This CDR3 spans 16 amino acids. CDR3 residues: CASSPTRQFGTDTQYF. In nucleotides, the CDR3 is TGTGCCAGCAGCCCGACCCGACAGTTCGGCACAGATACGCAGTATTTT.

The CDR3 protein is CASSFHRNGNTIYF. The CDR3 DNA follows: TGTGCCAGCAGTTTTCATAGAAATGGAAACACCATATATTTT. This chain uses TRBV28 with TRBJ1-3; no reliable D call. Trimming shortened V by 3 bases and J by 3 bases, and 9 bases separated the two germline ends. Germline CDR1 MDHEN, CDR2 SYDVKM. This CDR3 has 14 amino acids.

This sequence joins TRBV6-5 and TRBJ2-1; 7 nucleotides align to TRBD1. The CDR3 is 14 amino acids. CDR1 is MNHEY and CDR2 is SVGAGI in the germline V gene. The V and J ends lost 5 bases and 5 bases, in that order; junction bases with no gene match: 6. CDR3 sequence (DNA): TGTGCCAGCAGTCCCCGGGACAGTGACAATGAGCAGTTCTTC. Amino acids: CASSPRDSDNEQFF.

The DNA of the CDR3 is TGTGCCTGGGGGGAGTCTACCCTCACCCAGTACTTC. Its translation: CAWGESTLTQYF. This sequence joins TRBV30 and TRBJ2-5, with a weak D call TRBD2 (5 bases). Trimming pared 5 bases from V and 8 bases from J, leaving 15 bases between. Germline V gene sequence: CDR1 GTSNPN, CDR2 SVGIG (reference sequence). The CDR3 extends over 12 amino acids.

This chain joins TRBV19 and TRBJ1-2; TRBD1 aligns across 9 bases. J lost 3 bases, V lost 6 bases, and 8 bases had no gene match. The CDR3 runs 15 residues. Germline V gene data show CDR1 as LNHDA and CDR2 as SQIVND (reference sequence). CDR3 DNA: TGTGCCAGTAGCGAACCGGGACAGGGTTACTATGGCTACACCTTC. Residues: CASSEPGQGYYGYTF.

This CDR3 is CASSKGQGINYGYTF. As DNA, the CDR3 is TGCGCCAGCTCAAAAGGACAGGGAATTAACTATGGCTACACCTTC. V is TRBV5-1 and J is TRBJ1-2; the match to TRBD1 covers 8 bases. CDR1 SGHRS and CDR2 YFSETQ come from the germline V gene. CDR3 size: 15 residues. Losses at the gene ends were 7 bases for V and 1 base for J; bases not matched to a gene: 9.

The chain carries TRBV4-2 and TRBJ2-6; a possible D gene is TRBD1 (6 bases). Germline V gene sequence: CDR1 LGHNA, CDR2 YNFKEQ. The V gene lost 1 base and the J gene lost 13 bases, with 11 bases spanning the gap. This CDR3 is built from 13 residues. Here the CDR3 reads CASSQGQDPVLTF. In DNA, the CDR3 is TGTGCCAGCAGCCAAGGACAGGACCCAGTCCTGACTTTC.

The chain has TRBV14 and TRBJ2-1; 11 nucleotides match TRBD2. V gave up 0 bases and J gave up 8 bases; unmatched junction bases: 12. There are 18 residues in the CDR3. The germline V gene has CDR1 SGHDN and CDR2 FVKESK. The CDR3 loop reads CASSQESPLAGVGDEQFF. The CDR3 region has the DNA TGTGCCAGCAGCCAAGAGTCCCCACTAGCGGGAGTCGGTGATGAGCAGTTCTTC.

This chain connects TRBV3-1 (or the pseudogene TRBV3-2) to TRBJ1-5; TRBD1 matches 7 bases. V dropped 4 bases and J dropped 5; count of bases not matched to a gene: 5. The germline gives CDR1 LGHDT, CDR2 YNNKEL (reference sequence). The CDR3 is made up of 14 amino acids. The CDR3 DNA follows: TGTGCCAGCAGCCTCGGGACAGCACATCAGCCCCAGCATTTT. Amino acids: CASSLGTAHQPQHF.

V usage is TRBV19 and J usage is TRBJ2-7, with D uncertain. The V gene lost 5 bases and the J gene lost 0 bases, with 8 bases spanning the gap. The CDR3 is 13 residues long. Germline V gene data show CDR1 as LNHDA and CDR2 as SQIVND (reference sequence). The CDR3: CASSPSFSYEQYF. The DNA of the CDR3 is TGTGCCAGTAGTCCCTCCTTCTCCTACGAGCAGTACTTC.

The J gene is TRBJ1-2, the V gene TRBV27, with D uncertain. Deletions cut 2 bases from V and 2 bases from J, with 6 bases between. The CDR3 totals 13 residues. Germline CDR1 reads MNHEY; CDR2 reads SMNVEV (reference sequence). CDR3 amino acids: CASSLRSNYGYTF. The CDR3 DNA reads TGTGCCAGCAGTTTACGGTCCAACTATGGCTACACCTTC.

The genes are TRBV15 and TRBJ2-7; the D is unclear. The CDR3 totals 13 residues. V dropped 0 bases and J dropped 1 base, with 4 bases sitting between them. Germline lookup yields CDR1 LNHNV and CDR2 YYDKDF (reference sequence). In nucleotides, the CDR3 is TGTGCCACCAGCAGAGACCAGTCCTACGAGCAGTACTTC. Protein product: CATSRDQSYEQYF. The whole variable domain, filled in from reference TRBV15 and TRBJ2-7, reads DAMVIQNPRYQVTQFGKPVTLSCSQTLNHNVMYWYQQKSSQAPKLLFHYYDKDFNNEADTPDNFQSRRPNTSFCFLDIRSPGLGDTAMYLCATSRDQSYEQYFGPGTRLTVT.

The rearrangement links TRBV14 to TRBJ1-2; 9 nucleotides line up with TRBD1. J lost 3 bases, V lost 1 base, and 9 bases had no gene match. The length of the CDR3 is 17 residues. Germline V gene sequence: CDR1 SGHDN, CDR2 FVKESK. For the CDR3, the DNA is TGTGCCAGCAGCCAAGGATTACAGGGGGCACGAGACTATGGCTACACCTTC. Its protein product is CASSQGLQGARDYGYTF.

The CDR3, as DNA: TGTGCCAGCAGTTTAGCGGGGTCAGGGGAGCTGTTTTTT. Translating gives CASSLAGSGELFF. The gene calls are TRBV28 and TRBJ2-2; tentatively, D is TRBD2 (6 bases). CDR1 and CDR2 from the germline V gene are MDHEN and SYDVKM. V was trimmed by 2 bases and J by 8 bases, leaving 9 bases between them. CDR3 length: 13 residues. The full variable domain, with the rest looked up from reference TRBV28 and TRBJ2-2, is DVKVTQSSRYLVKRTGEKVFLECVQDMDHENMFWYRQDPGLGLRLIYFSYDVKMKEKGDIPEGYSVSREKKERFSLILESASTNQTSMYLCASSLAGSGELFFGEGSRLTVL.

This clone has just a few counts. The chain is built from TRBV5-1 and TRBJ2-7; D may be TRBD2 (6 bases). From germline, CDR1 is SGHRS and CDR2 YFSETQ. Trimming removed 3 bases from V and 1 base from J, with 8 bases in between. CDR3 length equals 13 residues. The CDR3 coding sequence is TGCGCCAGCAGCTACGGGGGATCCTACGAGCAGTACTTC. As protein: CASSYGGSYEQYF.

The chain joins TRBV5-1 to TRBJ2-7; possible D gene TRBD1, 6 bases. CDR1 SGHRS and CDR2 YFSETQ come from the germline V gene. The V gene lost 0 bases and the J gene lost 3 bases, with 7 bases spanning the gap. The CDR3 extends over 13 amino acids. For the CDR3, the DNA is TGCGCCAGCAGCTTGGACAGGGACTACGAGCAGTACTTC. It encodes CASSLDRDYEQYF.

V usage is TRBV5-5 and J usage is TRBJ2-1; 12 bases fit TRBD2. Looked up from germline, CDR1 is SGHKS and CDR2 is YYEKEE (reference sequence). CDR3 length: 17 residues. With 3 bases clipped from V and 4 bases from J, the junction kept 8 bases outside the gene matches. CDR3 nucleotide sequence: TGTGCCAGCAGCTGGACTAGCGGGATGCCGAAATACAATGAGCAGTTCTTC. It codes for CASSWTSGMPKYNEQFF.

The chain uses TRBV7-8 and TRBJ1-2; D remains unclear. The CDR3 has 14 residues. Germline V gene sequence: CDR1 SGHVS, CDR2 FQNEAQ. Trimming shortened V by 4 bases and J by 0 bases, and 9 bases separated the two germline ends. The CDR3 DNA is TGTGCCAGCAGCTCTCCTTCCCCTAACTATGGCTACACCTTC. Translated: CASSSPSPNYGYTF.

The rearrangement uses TRBV5-5 and TRBJ1-5; D unresolved. Germline CDR1 SGHKS, CDR2 YYEKEE (reference sequence). There are 14 residues in the CDR3. Trimming pared 0 bases from V and 6 bases from J, leaving 10 bases between. CDR3 amino acids: CASSLEWGGQPQHF. DNA of the CDR3: TGTGCCAGCAGCTTGGAATGGGGAGGTCAGCCCCAGCATTTT. The whole variable domain, remainder taken from reference TRBV5-5 and TRBJ1-5, is DAGVTQSPTHLIKTRGQQVTLRCSPISGHKSVSWYQQVLGQGPQFIFQYYEKEERGRGNFPDRFSARQFPNYSSELNVNALLLGDSALYLCASSLEWGGQPQHFGDGTRLSIL.

A single count supports this clone. The chain employs TRBV6-5 and TRBJ2-5; TRBD2 might be the D (6 bases). V was cut by 7 bases and J by 4 bases, with 7 bases left in between. Germline assignment: CDR1 MNHEY and CDR2 SVGAGI. CDR3 length equals 11 residues. As DNA, the CDR3 is TGTGCCAGCACGGGAGTAGAGACCCAGTACTTC. It encodes CASTGVETQYF.

Only a few counts were recorded for this clone. The genes are TRBV7-8 and TRBJ1-3; TRBD1 is a possible D gene (5 bases). This CDR3 is 15 amino acids long. Between the trimmed V and J ends, which lost 5 bases and 0 bases, there was a span of 11 bases. Germline V gene data show CDR1 as SGHVS and CDR2 as FQNEAQ. The CDR3: CASSPGGTSGNTIYF. CDR3 DNA: TGTGCCAGCAGCCCTGGGGGGACCTCTGGAAACACCATATATTTT.

The CDR3 loop is CATRGHQNTEAFF. As DNA, the CDR3 is TGTGCCACGCGTGGACACCAGAACACTGAAGCTTTCTTT. The J gene is TRBJ1-1, the V gene TRBV6-5, with D perhaps matching TRBD1 (5 bases). CDR1 is MNHEY, CDR2 SVGAGI, per germline. The CDR3 loop spans 13 amino acids. Trimming left V 10 bases short and J 1 base short, with 13 bases between.

The chain couples TRBV3-1 (or the pseudogene TRBV3-2) to TRBJ1-4; a weak D match, TRBD1 (5 bases). The CDR3 covers 14 residues. Germline V gene sequence: CDR1 LGHDT, CDR2 YNNKEL (reference sequence). V was cut by 3 bases and J by 7 bases, with 12 bases left in between. CDR3 coding DNA: TGTGCCAGCAGCCAGGGGGGACCAAGTGAAAAACTGTTTTTT. As protein: CASSQGGPSEKLFF.

This clone was seen just once. The chain uses TRBV7-9 and TRBJ2-1; 7 bases match TRBD1. The CDR3 loop spans 19 amino acids. Trimming at V came to 1 base and at J to 7 bases, leaving 19 bases not matched to a gene. The germline gives CDR1 SEHNR, CDR2 FQNEAQ (reference sequence). The CDR3 protein is CASSLGRLRDSGSWNEQFF. CDR3 bases: TGTGCCAGCAGCTTAGGACGGCTTAGGGACAGTGGATCGTGGAATGAGCAGTTCTTC.

The J gene is TRBJ2-3, the V gene TRBV6-4; D perhaps matches TRBD1 (5 bases). Trimming stripped 4 bases from V and 0 bases from J, with 11 bases between. Germline-derived CDR1 and CDR2 are MRHNA and SNTAGT. The CDR3 runs to 15 residues. The CDR3 nucleotides read TGTGCCAGCAGTGCAGGGCCAACTAGCACAGATACGCAGTATTTT. Protein product: CASSAGPTSTDTQYF.